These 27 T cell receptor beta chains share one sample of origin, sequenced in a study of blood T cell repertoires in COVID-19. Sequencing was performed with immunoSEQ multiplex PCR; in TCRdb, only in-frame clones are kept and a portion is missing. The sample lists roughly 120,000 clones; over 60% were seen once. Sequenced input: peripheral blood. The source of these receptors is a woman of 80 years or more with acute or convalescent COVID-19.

CDR3 amino acids: CAWSAGGLTEAFF. The CDR3 coding sequence is TGTGCCTGGAGCGCAGGGGGCCTGACTGAAGCTTTCTTT. This sequence joins TRBV30 and TRBJ1-1; TRBD1 aligns across 8 bases. This CDR3 has 13 residues. V dropped 3 bases and J dropped 5; count of bases not matched to a gene: 5. CDR1 and CDR2 from the germline V gene are GTSNPN and SVGIG (reference sequence).

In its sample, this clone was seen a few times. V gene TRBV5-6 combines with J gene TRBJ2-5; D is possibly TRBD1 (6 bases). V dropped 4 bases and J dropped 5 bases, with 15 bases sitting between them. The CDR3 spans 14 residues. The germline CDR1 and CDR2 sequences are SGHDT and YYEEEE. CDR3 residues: CASSPQGTEETQYF. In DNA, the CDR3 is TGTGCCAGCAGCCCACAGGGTACGGAGGAGACCCAGTACTTC.

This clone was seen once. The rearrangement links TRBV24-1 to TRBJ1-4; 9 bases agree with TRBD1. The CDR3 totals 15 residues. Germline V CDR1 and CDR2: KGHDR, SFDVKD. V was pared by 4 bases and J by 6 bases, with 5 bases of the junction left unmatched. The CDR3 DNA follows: TGTGCCACCAGTGACCCGACAGGGGGGGATGAAAAACTGTTTTTT. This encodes CATSDPTGGDEKLFF.

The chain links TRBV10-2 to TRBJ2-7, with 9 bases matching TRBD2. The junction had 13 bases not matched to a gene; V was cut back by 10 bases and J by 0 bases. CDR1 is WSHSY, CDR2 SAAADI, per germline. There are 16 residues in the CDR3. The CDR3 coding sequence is TGCGCCACCCTTGGGCTAGCGGGGAAAACCTCCTACGAGCAGTACTTC. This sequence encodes CATLGLAGKTSYEQYF.

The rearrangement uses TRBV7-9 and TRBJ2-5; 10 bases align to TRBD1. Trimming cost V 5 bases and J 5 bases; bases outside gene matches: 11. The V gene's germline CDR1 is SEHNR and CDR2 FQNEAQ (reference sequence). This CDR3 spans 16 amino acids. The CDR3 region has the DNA TGTGCCAGCAGCCCGGGACAGGGGATGGAAGGGGAGACCCAGTACTTC. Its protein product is CASSPGQGMEGETQYF. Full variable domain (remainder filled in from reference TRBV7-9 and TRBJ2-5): DTGVSQNPRHKITKRGQNVTFRCDPISEHNRLYWYRQTLGQGPEFLTYFQNEAQLEKSRLLSDRFSAERPKGSFSTLEIQRTEQGDSAMYLCASSPGQGMEGETQYFGPGTRLLVL.

The CDR3 coding sequence is TGTGCCAGCAGCTTAGAGGCCGACACTGAAGCTTTCTTT. It codes for CASSLEADTEAFF. This chain links TRBV7-3 with TRBJ1-1, with D hard to call. Trimming removed 2 bases at V and 3 bases at J, with 7 bases between. Per the germline V gene, CDR1 is SGHTA and CDR2 is FQGTGA. The length of the CDR3 is 13 residues.

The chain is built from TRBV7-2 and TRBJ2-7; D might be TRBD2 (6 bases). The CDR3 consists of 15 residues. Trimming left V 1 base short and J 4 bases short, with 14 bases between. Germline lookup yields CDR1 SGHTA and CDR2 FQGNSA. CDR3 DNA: TGTGCCAGCAGCTTAGTGGGGCGGGGACCTTACGAGCAGTACTTC. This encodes CASSLVGRGPYEQYF.

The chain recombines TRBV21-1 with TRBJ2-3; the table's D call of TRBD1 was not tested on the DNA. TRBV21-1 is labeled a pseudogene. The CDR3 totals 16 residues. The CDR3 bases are TGTGCCAGTCCGACGCCTTACAGGGAATGCACAGATACGCAGTATTTT. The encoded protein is CASPTPYRECTDTQYF.

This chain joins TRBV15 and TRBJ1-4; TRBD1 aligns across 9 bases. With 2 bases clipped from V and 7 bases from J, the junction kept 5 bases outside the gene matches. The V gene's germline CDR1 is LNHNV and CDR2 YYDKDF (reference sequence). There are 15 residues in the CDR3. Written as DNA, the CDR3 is TGTGCCACCAGCAGACAGGGGACAGGGATTGAAAAACTGTTTTTT. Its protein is CATSRQGTGIEKLFF.

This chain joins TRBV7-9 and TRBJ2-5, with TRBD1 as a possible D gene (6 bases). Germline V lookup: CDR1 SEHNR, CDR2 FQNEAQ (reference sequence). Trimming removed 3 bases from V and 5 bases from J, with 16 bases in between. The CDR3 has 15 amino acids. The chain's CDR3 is CASSLGTTSQETQYF. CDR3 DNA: TGTGCCAGCAGCTTGGGGACAACCTCCCAGGAGACCCAGTACTTC.

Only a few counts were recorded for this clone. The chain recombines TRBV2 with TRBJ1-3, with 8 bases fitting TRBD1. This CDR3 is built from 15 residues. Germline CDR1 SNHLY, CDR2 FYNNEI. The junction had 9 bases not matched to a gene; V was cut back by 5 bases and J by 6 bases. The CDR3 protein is CASSPDRGGENTIYF. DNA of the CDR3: TGTGCCAGCAGTCCCGACAGGGGAGGAGAAAACACCATATATTTT.

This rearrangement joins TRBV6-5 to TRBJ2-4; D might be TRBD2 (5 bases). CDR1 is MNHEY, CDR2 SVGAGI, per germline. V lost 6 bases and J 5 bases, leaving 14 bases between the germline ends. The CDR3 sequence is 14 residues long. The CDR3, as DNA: TGTGCCAGCAGCGATTCCGGGATCCAAAACATTCAGTACTTC. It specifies CASSDSGIQNIQYF.

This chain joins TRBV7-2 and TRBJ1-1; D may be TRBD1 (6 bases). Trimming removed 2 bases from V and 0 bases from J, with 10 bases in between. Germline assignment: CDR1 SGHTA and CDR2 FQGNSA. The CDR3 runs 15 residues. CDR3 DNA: TGTGCCAGCAGCTTATCCGGACAGATGAACACTGAAGCTTTCTTT. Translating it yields CASSLSGQMNTEAFF.

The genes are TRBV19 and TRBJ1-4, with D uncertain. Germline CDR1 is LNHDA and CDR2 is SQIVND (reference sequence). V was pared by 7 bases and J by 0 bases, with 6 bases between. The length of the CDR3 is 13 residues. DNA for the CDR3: TGTGCCAGTAATCCGGCAACTAATGAAAAACTGTTTTTT. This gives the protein CASNPATNEKLFF.

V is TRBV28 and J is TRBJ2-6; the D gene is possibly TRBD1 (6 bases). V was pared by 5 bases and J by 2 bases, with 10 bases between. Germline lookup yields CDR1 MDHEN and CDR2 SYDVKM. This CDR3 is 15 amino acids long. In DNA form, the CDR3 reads TGTGCCAGCAGTGTAGGGGGTGCTGGGGCCAACGTCCTGACTTTC. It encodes CASSVGGAGANVLTF.

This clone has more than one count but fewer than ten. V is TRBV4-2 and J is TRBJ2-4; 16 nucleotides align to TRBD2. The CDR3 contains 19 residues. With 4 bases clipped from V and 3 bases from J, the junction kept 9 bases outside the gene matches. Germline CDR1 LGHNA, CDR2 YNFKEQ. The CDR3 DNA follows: TGTGCCAGCAGCCGGACCGGGACTAGCGGGGGGGCAAACAAAAACATTCAGTACTTC. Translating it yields CASSRTGTSGGANKNIQYF.

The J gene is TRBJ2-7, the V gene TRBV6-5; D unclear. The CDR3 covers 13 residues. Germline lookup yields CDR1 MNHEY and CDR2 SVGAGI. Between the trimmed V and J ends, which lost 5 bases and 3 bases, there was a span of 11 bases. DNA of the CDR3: TGTGCCAGCAGTACGCAGGTTTACTACGAGCAGTACTTC. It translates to CASSTQVYYEQYF.

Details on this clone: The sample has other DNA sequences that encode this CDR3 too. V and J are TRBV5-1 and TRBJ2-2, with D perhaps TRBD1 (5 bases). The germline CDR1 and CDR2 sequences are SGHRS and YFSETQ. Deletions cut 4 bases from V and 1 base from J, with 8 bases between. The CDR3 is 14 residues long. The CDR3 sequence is CASSLTGNTGELFF. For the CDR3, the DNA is TGCGCCAGCAGCCTAACAGGGAACACCGGGGAGCTGTTTTTT. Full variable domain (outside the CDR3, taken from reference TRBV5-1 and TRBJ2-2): KAGVTQTPRYLIKTRGQQVTLSCSPISGHRSVSWYQQTPGQGLQFLFEYFSETQRNKGNFPGRFSGRQFSNSRSEMNVSTLELGDSALYLCASSLTGNTGELFFGEGSRLTVL.

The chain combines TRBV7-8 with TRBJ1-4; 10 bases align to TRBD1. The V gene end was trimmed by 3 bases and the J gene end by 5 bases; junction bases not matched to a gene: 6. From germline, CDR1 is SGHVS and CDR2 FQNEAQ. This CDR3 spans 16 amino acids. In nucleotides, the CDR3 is TGTGCCAGCAGCTTGGTAGGACAGGGGGTAAATGAAAAACTGTTTTTT. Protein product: CASSLVGQGVNEKLFF.

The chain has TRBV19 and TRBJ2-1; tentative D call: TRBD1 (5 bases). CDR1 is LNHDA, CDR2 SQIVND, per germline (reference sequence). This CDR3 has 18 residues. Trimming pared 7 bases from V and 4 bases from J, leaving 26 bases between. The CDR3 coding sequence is TGTGCCAGTACCCTCCGGTTCCCTGGGGCTTACGAGTACAATGAGCAGTTCTTC. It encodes CASTLRFPGAYEYNEQFF.

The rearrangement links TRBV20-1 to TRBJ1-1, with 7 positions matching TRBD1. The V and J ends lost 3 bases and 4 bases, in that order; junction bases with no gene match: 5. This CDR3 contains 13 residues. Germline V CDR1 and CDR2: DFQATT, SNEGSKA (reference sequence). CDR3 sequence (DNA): TGCAGTGCTAGTACCAGGGGGACCACTGAAGCTTTCTTT. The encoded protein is CSASTRGTTEAFF.

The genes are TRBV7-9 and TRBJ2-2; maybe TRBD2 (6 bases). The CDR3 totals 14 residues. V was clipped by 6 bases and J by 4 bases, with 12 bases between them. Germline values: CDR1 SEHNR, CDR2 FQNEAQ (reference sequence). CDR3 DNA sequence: TGTGCCAGCAGGCGGGAAGGCGTCACCGGGGAGCTGTTTTTT. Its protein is CASRREGVTGELFF.

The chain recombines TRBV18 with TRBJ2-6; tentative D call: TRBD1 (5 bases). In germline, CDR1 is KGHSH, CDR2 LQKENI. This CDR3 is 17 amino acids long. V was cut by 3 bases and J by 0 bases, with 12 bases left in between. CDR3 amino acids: CASSPSTGISGANVLTF. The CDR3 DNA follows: TGTGCCAGCTCACCTTCAACAGGTATCTCTGGGGCCAACGTCCTGACTTTC.

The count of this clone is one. CDR3 sequence reads: CASRGGDTQYF. DNA for the CDR3: TGCGCCAGCCGGGGAGGAGATACGCAGTATTTT. The chain is built from TRBV5-1 and TRBJ2-3; weak D call: TRBD2 (6 bases). The V gene's germline CDR1 is SGHRS and CDR2 YFSETQ. This CDR3 contains 11 residues. Trimming stripped 7 bases from V and 5 bases from J, with 8 bases between.

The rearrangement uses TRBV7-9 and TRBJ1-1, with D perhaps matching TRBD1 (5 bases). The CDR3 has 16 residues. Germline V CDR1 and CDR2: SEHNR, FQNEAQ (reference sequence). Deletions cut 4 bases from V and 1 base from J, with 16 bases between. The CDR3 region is CASSSTSGVKNTEAFF. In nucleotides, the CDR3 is TGTGCCAGCAGCTCTACCTCGGGGGTCAAGAACACTGAAGCTTTCTTT.

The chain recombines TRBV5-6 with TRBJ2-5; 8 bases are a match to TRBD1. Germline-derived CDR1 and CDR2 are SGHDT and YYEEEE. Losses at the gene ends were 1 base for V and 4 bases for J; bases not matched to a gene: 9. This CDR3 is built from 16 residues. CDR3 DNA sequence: TGTGCCAGCAGCTTGAGGTGGACAGGGCTTGGAGAGACCCAGTACTTC. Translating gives CASSLRWTGLGETQYF.

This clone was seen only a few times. The CDR3 nucleotides read TGTGCCAGCAGCCAATGGGTCAGGGACACTGAAGCTTTCTTT. Protein sequence: CASSQWVRDTEAFF. V gene TRBV3-1 (or the pseudogene TRBV3-2) combines with J gene TRBJ1-1; tentative D call: TRBD1 (5 bases). CDR3 length: 14 residues. V lost 2 bases and J lost 3, with 10 bases in between. CDR1 LGHDT and CDR2 YNNKEL come from the germline V gene (reference sequence).